Below, 19 T cell receptor beta chains from the same sample are listed, as sequenced in a study of T cell responses to AZD1222 COVID-19 vaccine. Sequencing was performed with immunoSEQ multiplex PCR; in TCRdb, only in-frame clones are kept and a portion is missing. Among approximately 100,000 clones, roughly 88% were seen once, and the ten largest hold about 4.8%. The starting material was peripheral blood, obtained on day 0 of AZD1222 vaccination. These receptors were collected from an adult in good health.

The V and J genes are TRBV6-5 and TRBJ2-5, with 8 bases identical to TRBD2. CDR1 and CDR2 (germline): MNHEY, SVGAGI. After removal of 10 bases from V and 5 bases from J, the junction contained 9 bases not matched to a gene. The CDR3 totals 13 residues. The DNA of the CDR3 is TGTGCCACCTCCCGGGGGGGCCGTGAGACCCAGTACTTC. Translating gives CATSRGGRETQYF.

The chain uses TRBV11-2 and TRBJ2-2; D ambiguous. V lost 8 bases and J 4 bases, leaving 8 bases between the germline ends. The germline gives CDR1 SGHAT, CDR2 FQNNGV. This CDR3 has 12 residues. CDR3 sequence reads: CASQLFTGELFF. The CDR3 DNA sequence: TGTGCCAGCCAACTATTCACCGGGGAGCTGTTTTTT.

The chain uses TRBV14 and TRBJ1-6; D gene uncertain. The CDR3 runs 14 residues. Germline CDR1 is SGHDN and CDR2 is FVKESK. V was cut by 5 bases and J by 6 bases, with 11 bases left in between. The CDR3 spells CASSNLRFNSPLHF. Here the CDR3 DNA reads TGTGCCAGCAGCAACTTGCGGTTTAATTCACCCCTCCACTTT. The variable domain in full, with the rest retrieved from reference TRBV14 and TRBJ1-6, is EAGVTQFPSHSVIEKGQTVTLRCDPISGHDNLYWYRRVMGKEIKFLLHFVKESKQDESGMPNNRFLAERTGGTYSTLKVQPAELEDSGVYFCASSNLRFNSPLHFGNGTRLTVT.

The rearrangement links TRBV5-1 to TRBJ2-5; TRBD2 agrees at 9 bases. From germline, CDR1 is SGHRS and CDR2 YFSETQ. The junction had 5 bases not matched to a gene; V was cut back by 3 bases and J by 5 bases. The CDR3 covers 14 residues. The CDR3 nucleotides read TGCGCCAGCAGCTGGAGCGGGGGGTCGGAGACCCAGTACTTC. This codes for CASSWSGGSETQYF.

The CDR3 loop reads CASSTRSRMNTEAFF. The DNA for the CDR3 is TGTGCCAGCAGCACCCGATCTAGGATGAACACTGAAGCTTTCTTT. The rearrangement joins TRBV5-4 to TRBJ1-1; D uncertain. V lost 4 bases and J lost 0, with 13 bases in between. The CDR3 runs to 15 residues. Germline loops: CDR1 SGHNT, CDR2 YYREEE (reference sequence).

About this clone itself: Sequence at one end of the junction differs from germline and may be a read error. CDR3 sequence: CASSLCIVGTRPF. Here the CDR3 DNA reads TGTGCCAGCAGCTTATGTATCGTGGGGACTAGGCCCTTC. This chain links TRBV7-3 with TRBJ2-7, with 8 bases that match TRBD2. From germline, CDR1 is SGHTA and CDR2 FQGTGA. CDR3 length equals 13 residues. The complete variable domain, with remaining parts taken from reference TRBV7-3 and TRBJ2-7, reads GAGVSQTPSNKVTEKGKYVELRCDPISGHTALYWYRQSLGQGPEFLIYFQGTGAADDSGLPNDRFFAVRPEGSVSTLKIQRTERGDSAVYLCASSLCIVGTRPFGPGTRLTVT.

The chain uses TRBV4-1 and TRBJ1-6; D gene unclear. Germline CDR1 and CDR2: MGHRA and YSYEKL. Between the trimmed V and J ends, which lost 1 base and 7 bases, there was a span of 5 bases. CDR3 length equals 13 residues. The CDR3 protein is CASSQGRNSPLHF. CDR3 DNA: TGCGCCAGCAGCCAAGGGCGAAATTCACCCCTCCACTTT.

The chain employs TRBV25-1 and TRBJ2-5; 7 positions match TRBD2. The V and J ends lost 4 bases and 5 bases, in that order; junction bases with no gene match: 7. Germline CDR1 is MGHDK and CDR2 is SYGVNS. The CDR3 runs 14 residues. CDR3 sequence: CASSGQRGGETQYF. The CDR3 DNA sequence: TGTGCCAGCAGTGGGCAGCGGGGAGGCGAGACCCAGTACTTC. Full variable domain (rest looked up from reference TRBV25-1 and TRBJ2-5): EADIYQTPRYLVIGTGKKITLECSQTMGHDKMYWYQQDPGMELHLIHYSYGVNSTEKGDLSSESTVSRIRTEHFPLTLESARPSHTSQYLCASSGQRGGETQYFGPGTRLLVL.

A word on this clone: Other DNA sequences in the sample encode the same CDR3. CDR3 region: CASSYGQNTEAFF. The CDR3 DNA sequence: TGTGCCAGCAGTTACGGCCAGAACACTGAAGCTTTCTTT. The V call is TRBV6-5, the J call TRBJ1-1, with D hard to call. Germline lookup yields CDR1 MNHEY and CDR2 SVGAGI. Trimming pared 2 bases from V and 1 base from J, leaving 5 bases between. The CDR3 contains 13 residues.

The chain employs TRBV5-4 and TRBJ2-5; D possibly corresponds to TRBD1 (5 bases). Germline CDR1 SGHNT, CDR2 YYREEE (reference sequence). V dropped 1 base and J dropped 5 bases, with 9 bases sitting between them. The length of the CDR3 is 13 residues. The CDR3 DNA sequence: TGTGCCAGCAGCTTGTGGGGCAGGGAGACCCAGTACTTC. Protein product: CASSLWGRETQYF.

The chain recombines TRBV6-2 or TRBV6-3 with TRBJ2-3, with TRBD2 matching 7 bases. V shed 5 bases and J 4 bases; nucleotides not matched to a gene: 6. CDR1 and CDR2 (germline): MNHEY, SVGEGT. The CDR3 totals 14 residues. In DNA, the CDR3 is TGTGCCAGCAGTGTGACTAGCTCCGCAGATACGCAGTATTTT. Its translation is CASSVTSSADTQYF.

The chain uses TRBV3-1 (or the pseudogene TRBV3-2) and TRBJ1-4; TRBD1 matches at 9 bases. The J segment lost 7 bases and the V segment lost 3 bases, leaving 3 bases of the junction unmatched. Germline-derived CDR1 and CDR2 are LGHDT and YNNKEL (reference sequence). The CDR3 covers 14 residues. Here the CDR3 reads CASSQGTGFEKLFF. Written as DNA, the CDR3 is TGTGCCAGCAGCCAGGGGACAGGGTTTGAAAAACTGTTTTTT.

The chain joins TRBV9 to TRBJ1-6; D unclear. The CDR3 extends over 14 amino acids. Deletions cut 4 bases from V and 5 bases from J, with 10 bases between. Germline CDR1 is SGDLS and CDR2 is YYNGEE. The CDR3 DNA is TGTGCCAGCAGCTCTAAAGGTGATAATTCACCCCTCCACTTT. It is translated as CASSSKGDNSPLHF.

The V call is TRBV4-1, the J call TRBJ1-2; D might be TRBD1 (5 bases). CDR3 length: 14 residues. Trimming cost V 4 bases and J 7 bases, with 16 bases left between them. Germline lookup yields CDR1 MGHRA and CDR2 YSYEKL. DNA of the CDR3: TGCGCCAGCAGCCCGGGGGGGAGGTTTTCTGGCTACACCTTC. Its protein is CASSPGGRFSGYTF.

This clone showed up just once. The V and J genes are TRBV11-3 and TRBJ1-2, with 10 bases identical to TRBD1. With V trimmed by 4 bases and J by 6 bases, 14 bases remained unmatched. The CDR3 consists of 17 residues. CDR1 SGHNT and CDR2 YENEEA come from the germline V gene. The CDR3 DNA is TGTGCCAGCAGCTGGGGACCCGGACAGGGGGGGAGGGATGGCTACACCTTC. This translates into CASSWGPGQGGRDGYTF.

The chain couples TRBV2 to TRBJ2-3; possibly TRBD1 or TRBD2 for D (5 bases each). Germline assignment: CDR1 SNHLY and CDR2 FYNNEI. Trimming removed 9 bases at V and 1 base at J, with 11 bases between. CDR3 size: 13 residues. CDR3 loop: CARGVTGTDTQYF. The CDR3 DNA sequence: TGTGCCAGGGGGGTGACCGGCACAGATACGCAGTATTTT.

This clone has just one count. The chain combines TRBV5-1 with TRBJ1-2; possible D gene TRBD1, 6 bases. Trimming took 4 bases from V and 2 from J, leaving 9 bases between them. The germline V gene has CDR1 SGHRS and CDR2 YFSETQ. CDR3 length: 13 amino acids. The CDR3 nucleotides read TGCGCCAGCAGCCGGGACAACAACTATGGCTACACCTTC. Residues: CASSRDNNYGYTF.

The chain carries TRBV6-5 and TRBJ1-5, with TRBD1 matching 10 bases. Trimming cost V 7 bases and J 7 bases; bases outside gene matches: 7. Germline values: CDR1 MNHEY, CDR2 SVGAGI. The CDR3 has 14 residues. The CDR3 reads CASTLGQGMQPQHF. As DNA, the CDR3 is TGTGCCAGCACCCTGGGACAGGGGATGCAGCCCCAGCATTTT.

V is TRBV29-1 and J is TRBJ2-7; a possible D gene is TRBD1 (5 bases). CDR1 is SQVTM, CDR2 ANQGSEA, per germline. V shed 3 bases and J shed 3 bases, with 9 bases lying between them. This CDR3 region has 12 residues. CDR3 in amino acids: CSVESGNYEQYF. For the CDR3, the DNA is TGCAGCGTTGAGTCAGGGAACTACGAGCAGTACTTC.